The 25 T cell receptor beta chains given below trace back to one sample, sequenced in a study of cytomegalovirus exposure and HLA in healthy donors. Clones were read by immunoSEQ multiplex PCR, and TCRdb kept only the in-frame ones, dropping some. The repertoire has some 320,000 clones, approximately 90% of them found once; the top ten carry about 1.2%. Sequencing used PBMCs. These TCRs come from a woman in her 30s in good health and CMV-seropositive.

This rearrangement joins TRBV2 to TRBJ2-5; TRBD2 agrees at 10 bases. Germline values: CDR1 SNHLY, CDR2 FYNNEI. This CDR3 is 14 amino acids long. Trimming removed 2 bases from V and 8 bases from J; junction bases left unmatched: 5. CDR3 amino acids: CASSELAGAQTQYF. The CDR3 bases are TGTGCCAGCAGTGAACTAGCGGGAGCCCAAACCCAGTACTTC.

This rearrangement joins TRBV6-5 to TRBJ2-1; D is perhaps TRBD1 or TRBD2 (5 bases each). Trimming removed 4 bases from V and 3 bases from J, with 16 bases in between. Germline V lookup: CDR1 MNHEY, CDR2 SVGAGI. This CDR3 comprises 16 residues. The DNA for the CDR3 is TGTGCCAGCAGTTCTACCGGGACGGGCCTCTACAATGAGCAGTTCTTC. It encodes CASSSTGTGLYNEQFF.

V gene TRBV9 combines with J gene TRBJ2-7; D possibly corresponds to TRBD2 (6 bases). The CDR3 runs to 15 residues. V dropped 3 bases and J dropped 0 bases, with 13 bases sitting between them. Germline V gene lookup returns CDR1 SGDLS and CDR2 YYNGEE. The CDR3 sequence is CASSGGTSLSYEQYF. CDR3 sequence (DNA): TGTGCCAGCAGCGGAGGAACTAGCCTCTCCTACGAGCAGTACTTC.

The V and J genes are TRBV11-2 and TRBJ2-5; D may be TRBD1 (6 bases). V was shortened by 5 bases and J by 4 bases, with 11 bases between the two germline ends. This CDR3 contains 13 residues. CDR1 SGHAT and CDR2 FQNNGV come from the germline V gene. For the CDR3, the DNA is TGTGCCAGCAGCCGATCAGGGGTAGAGACCCAGTACTTC. Translation gives CASSRSGVETQYF. Supplemented by reference TRBV11-2 and TRBJ2-5, the full variable domain reads EAGVAQSPRYKIIEKRQSVAFWCNPISGHATLYWYQQILGQGPKLLIQFQNNGVVDDSQLPKDRFSAERLKGVDSTLKIQPAKLEDSAVYLCASSRSGVETQYFGPGTRLLVL.

V and J are TRBV12-1 and TRBJ2-3; TRBD2 was called by the table and not checked on the DNA. TRBV12-1 represents a pseudogene. This CDR3 region has 14 residues. CDR3 sequence: CASSPTSATDTQYF. In DNA form, the CDR3 reads TGTGCCAGCAGCCCGACTAGCGCCACAGATACGCAGTATTTT.

The chain joins TRBV7-2 to TRBJ2-5; possible D gene TRBD2, 7 bases. Per germline, CDR1 SGHTA and CDR2 FQGNSA. The ends were cut back, 1 base at V and 5 bases at J, with 14 bases in the middle. CDR3 size: 15 residues. CDR3 sequence: CASSLVRGREETQYF. For the CDR3, the DNA is TGTGCCAGCAGCTTAGTCCGGGGGCGGGAGGAGACCCAGTACTTC. Using reference TRBV7-2 and TRBJ2-5 for the parts outside the CDR3, the full variable domain is GAGVSQSPSNKVTEKGKDVELRCDPISGHTALYWYRQSLGQGLEFLIYFQGNSAPDKSGLPSDRFSAERTGGSVSTLTIQRTQQEDSAVYLCASSLVRGREETQYFGPGTRLLVL.

This clone was picked up a small number of times. J is TRBJ2-7 and V is TRBV7-9; D is unresolved. CDR1 is SEHNR, CDR2 FQNEAQ, per germline (reference sequence). The V end was cut by 6 bases, the J end by 5 bases, with 14 bases between. There are 13 residues in the CDR3. The CDR3 here is CASRRPRPDEQYF. The DNA of the CDR3 is TGTGCCAGCAGAAGGCCCCGACCGGACGAGCAGTACTTC.

In this sample, this clone turned up a few times. The V gene is TRBV6-5, the J gene TRBJ2-2; D gene unclear. The CDR3 totals 14 residues. The germline V gene encodes CDR1 MNHEY and CDR2 SVGAGI. Trimming removed 2 bases from V and 4 bases from J, with 8 bases in between. The CDR3 protein is CASSYETITGELFF. The DNA of the CDR3 is TGTGCCAGCAGTTACGAGACCATCACCGGGGAGCTGTTTTTT.

The rearrangement uses TRBV7-3 and TRBJ2-2; 9 bases line up with TRBD1. Germline V gene sequence: CDR1 SGHTA, CDR2 FQGTGA. With V trimmed by 5 bases and J by 7 bases, 5 bases remained unmatched. CDR3 length equals 14 residues. CDR3 protein: CASSNPTGGGELFF. The CDR3 DNA is TGTGCCAGCAGCAACCCGACAGGGGGCGGGGAGCTGTTTTTT.

The gene calls are TRBV9 and TRBJ2-7; D gene ambiguous. V was pared by 0 bases and J by 2 bases, with 9 bases between. Germline CDR1 SGDLS, CDR2 YYNGEE. The CDR3 is 14 residues long. This CDR3 is CASSVGVETYEQYF. For the CDR3, the DNA is TGTGCCAGCAGCGTAGGAGTGGAAACCTACGAGCAGTACTTC.

This clone was observed a handful of times. V usage is TRBV5-4 and J usage is TRBJ2-2; TRBD1 aligns across 11 bases. Germline assignment: CDR1 SGHNT and CDR2 YYREEE (reference sequence). The CDR3 is 13 amino acids. The trim removed 10 bases at V and 6 bases at J, leaving 5 bases unmatched. CDR3 sequence (DNA): TGTGCCGGACAGGGGGCTCGGGCCGGGGAGCTGTTTTTT. Its protein product is CAGQGARAGELFF.

V usage is TRBV19 and J usage is TRBJ2-7; the D gene could be TRBD1 or TRBD2 (5 bases each). Germline V gene data show CDR1 as LNHDA and CDR2 as SQIVND (reference sequence). There are 18 residues in the CDR3. Trimming stripped 8 bases from V and 5 bases from J, with 31 bases between. The CDR3 nucleotides read TGTGCCAGTTTAATGTGGTTGGCTATAAAGAGGGGTCGCCACGAGCAGTACTTC. It specifies CASLMWLAIKRGRHEQYF.

V usage is TRBV13 and J usage is TRBJ2-3, with TRBD1 matching 11 bases. CDR3 size: 16 residues. From germline, CDR1 is PRHDT and CDR2 FYEKMQ (reference sequence). J lost 3 bases, V lost 2 bases, and 4 bases had no gene match. The CDR3 protein is CASSLKDRGRTDTQYF. The CDR3 bases are TGTGCCAGCAGCTTAAAGGACAGGGGGCGAACAGATACGCAGTATTTT.

CDR3 coding DNA: TGTGCCTGGAGTCGGGGGACCGGGGAGCTGTTTTTT. Translated, it gives CAWSRGTGELFF. The chain carries TRBV30 and TRBJ2-2; a possible D gene is TRBD2 (6 bases). Germline assignment: CDR1 GTSNPN and CDR2 SVGIG (reference sequence). V was shortened by 2 bases and J by 5 bases, with 6 bases between the two germline ends. The CDR3 is made up of 12 amino acids.

With respect to this clone: The same CDR3 arises from other DNA sequences in this sample as well. The DNA of the CDR3 is TGCGCCAGCAGCTCAGGACAGGGCTACGAGCAGTACTTC. This gives the protein CASSSGQGYEQYF. The J gene is TRBJ2-7, the V gene TRBV5-1; 8 nucleotides line up with TRBD1. J was trimmed by 3 bases and V by 3 bases; bases with no gene match: 2. The length of the CDR3 is 13 residues. Germline V lookup: CDR1 SGHRS, CDR2 YFSETQ.

V is TRBV6-5 and J is TRBJ1-1, with D perhaps TRBD1 (6 bases). V was shortened by 6 bases and J by 3 bases, with 17 bases between the two germline ends. Per the germline V gene, CDR1 is MNHEY and CDR2 is SVGAGI. The CDR3 has 15 amino acids. Written as DNA, the CDR3 is TGTGCCAGCAGAAAGTCGTGGCAGGGGTACACTGAAGCTTTCTTT. Its translation is CASRKSWQGYTEAFF.

This chain joins TRBV15 and TRBJ1-6; D gene unclear. CDR3 length: 13 residues. Trimming left V 0 bases short and J 11 bases short, with 8 bases between. Germline lookup yields CDR1 LNHNV and CDR2 YYDKDF (reference sequence). CDR3 in amino acids: CATSRDRITPLHF. CDR3 coding DNA: TGTGCCACCAGCAGAGATCGTATCACACCCCTCCACTTT.

The V and J genes are TRBV15 and TRBJ1-6, with 9 bases lining up with TRBD1. CDR1 is LNHNV and CDR2 is YYDKDF in the germline V gene (reference sequence). CDR3 length equals 17 residues. V gave up 0 bases and J gave up 9 bases; unmatched junction bases: 9. The CDR3 DNA is TGTGCCACCAGCAGAGATGGGACAGGGAACTTCGGTTCACCCCTCCACTTT. This sequence encodes CATSRDGTGNFGSPLHF.

The chain employs TRBV27 and TRBJ1-1; 7 nucleotides align to TRBD1. CDR3 length: 14 residues. Germline trimming cut 6 bases from V and 1 base from J; bases unmatched to any gene: 5. Germline assignment: CDR1 MNHEY and CDR2 SMNVEV (reference sequence). CDR3 amino acids: CASSEGAPNTEAFF. As DNA, the CDR3 is TGTGCCAGCAGCGAGGGGGCGCCGAACACTGAAGCTTTCTTT.

CDR3 sequence: CASSQGSDRGWLNTEAFF. The CDR3, as DNA: TGTGCCAGCAGCCAAGGATCAGACAGGGGATGGCTGAACACTGAAGCTTTCTTT. The gene calls are TRBV4-2 and TRBJ1-1; 8 nucleotides align to TRBD1. From germline, CDR1 is LGHNA and CDR2 YNFKEQ. This CDR3 region has 18 residues. The J segment lost 0 bases and the V segment lost 1 base, leaving 10 bases of the junction unmatched.

The gene calls are TRBV9 and TRBJ2-3; 7 bases map to TRBD2. Germline CDR1 SGDLS, CDR2 YYNGEE. This CDR3 is built from 15 residues. The V gene end was trimmed by 0 bases and the J gene end by 3 bases; junction bases not matched to a gene: 4. The CDR3 loop is CASSVGGSGTDTQYF. DNA of the CDR3: TGTGCCAGCAGCGTAGGCGGGAGTGGTACAGATACGCAGTATTTT.

The chain carries TRBV2 and TRBJ2-4; D uncertain. Between the trimmed V and J ends, which lost 1 base and 0 bases, there was a span of 13 bases. The CDR3 has 17 amino acids. Germline V lookup: CDR1 SNHLY, CDR2 FYNNEI. CDR3 bases: TGTGCCAGCAGTGAAGAGGGCTACAGCTTAGCCAAAAACATTCAGTACTTC. This translates into CASSEEGYSLAKNIQYF.

The chain recombines TRBV28 with TRBJ2-4; maybe TRBD1 (5 bases). The CDR3 has 15 residues. Germline CDR1 MDHEN, CDR2 SYDVKM. Trimming removed 5 bases from V and 6 bases from J, with 17 bases in between. The CDR3 DNA sequence: TGTGCCAGCAGTGGGGCCCAGGGTGGCACAAACATTCAGTACTTC. As protein: CASSGAQGGTNIQYF.

This clone has more than one count but fewer than ten. The chain combines TRBV27 with TRBJ2-1; D not resolved. The CDR3 totals 15 residues. Trimming stripped 2 bases from V and 0 bases from J, with 8 bases between. Germline CDR1 and CDR2: MNHEY and SMNVEV (reference sequence). The CDR3: CASSLRETSYNEQFF. Written as DNA, the CDR3 is TGTGCCAGCAGTTTACGAGAAACCTCCTACAATGAGCAGTTCTTC.

The chain joins TRBV29-1 to TRBJ2-5; D remains ambiguous. Germline-derived CDR1 and CDR2 are SQVTM and ANQGSEA. The CDR3 is 13 residues long. V lost 6 bases to trimming and J lost 1 base, with 12 bases between them. In nucleotides, the CDR3 is TGCAGCGTAGTGAGTGACATCCAAGAGACCCAGTACTTC. It is translated as CSVVSDIQETQYF.